The rows below give T cell receptor beta chains drawn from one sample of a study of identical twins. MiXCR, run by TCRdb on the 5' RACE reads, gives a single entry per CDR3 protein. The sample carries 240,000 or so distinct CDR3 sequences, about 10% recorded once. Sequenced material: memory T cells sorted from blood. Receptors originate from a man aged 45-65 years in good health. The CDR3 runs from the conserved cysteine through the conserved F or W. Each record gives: CDR3 DNA, CDR3 protein, V gene, D gene, clone size, J gene. D genes are given only for firm matches. Size values are once, few and many counts, or a class for expanded clones, and some rows have none.

cdr3_nt: TGCAGTGCTAGAGCCGGGGCCACCTGGGGAGAAAAACTGTTTTTT; cdr3_aa: CSARAGATWGEKLFF; v_call: TRBV20-1; d_call: -; clone_size: many; j_call: TRBJ1-4
cdr3_nt: TGTGCCAGCACCCTCCTAGCTAGCGGCTCTAGCACAGATACGCAGTATTTT; cdr3_aa: CASTLLASGSSTDTQYF; v_call: TRBV27; d_call: TRBD2; clone_size: -; j_call: TRBJ2-3
cdr3_nt: TGCAGTGTTCGGGGAAGCGGGAGGGCCGTGTCCTACGAGCAGTACTTC; cdr3_aa: CSVRGSGRAVSYEQYF; v_call: TRBV20-1; d_call: TRBD2; clone_size: many; j_call: TRBJ2-7
cdr3_nt: TGCAGTGCTAGAGATCCCTTGAAAGGACTAAGCTCCTACAATGAGCAGTTCTTC; cdr3_aa: CSARDPLKGLSSYNEQFF; v_call: TRBV20-1; d_call: -; clone_size: -; j_call: TRBJ2-1
cdr3_nt: TGTGCCAGCAGTCTCTCCCCGGGGGGCTACACCTTC; cdr3_aa: CASSLSPGGYTF; v_call: TRBV12-3/TRBV12-4; d_call: -; clone_size: -; j_call: TRBJ1-2
cdr3_nt: TGTGCCAGCAGCTCAATGGGACTAGCTTCCGATACGCAGTATTTT; cdr3_aa: CASSSMGLASDTQYF; v_call: TRBV7-3; d_call: TRBD2; clone_size: -; j_call: TRBJ2-3
cdr3_nt: TGTGCCAGCAGCTTAACAGGAGAACAGCCCCAGCATTTT; cdr3_aa: CASSLTGEQPQHF; v_call: TRBV7-9; d_call: -; clone_size: few; j_call: TRBJ1-5
cdr3_nt: TGCAGTGCCATACCTACAGGGGCCACAAGCAATCAGCCCCAGCATTTT; cdr3_aa: CSAIPTGATSNQPQHF; v_call: TRBV20-1; d_call: TRBD1; clone_size: few; j_call: TRBJ1-5
cdr3_nt: TGTGCCATCAACACGGGAGACTATGGCTACACCTTC; cdr3_aa: CAINTGDYGYTF; v_call: TRBV10-3; d_call: -; clone_size: many; j_call: TRBJ1-2
cdr3_nt: TGCAGTGCAAACAGGGCTAGCCTCTACGAGCAGTACTTC; cdr3_aa: CSANRASLYEQYF; v_call: TRBV20-1; d_call: -; clone_size: many; j_call: TRBJ2-7
cdr3_nt: TGTGCCAGCAGTACAAGACAAATCCCGGGGCAGTACTTC; cdr3_aa: CASSTRQIPGQYF; v_call: TRBV6-6; d_call: -; clone_size: many; j_call: TRBJ2-7
cdr3_nt: TGTGCCAGCAGCCAGGACAGGGTGTGGGGTGAAGCTTTCTTT; cdr3_aa: CASSQDRVWGEAFF; v_call: TRBV12-3/TRBV12-4; d_call: TRBD1; clone_size: many; j_call: TRBJ1-1